The 20 T cell receptor beta chains below come from one sample, sequenced in a study of T cells in Graves' hyperthyroidism and ophthalmopathy. The TCR beta CDR3 regions underwent amplification using RNA transcripts as the source. The HTBI primer set drove a first-round RT-PCR of the TCR CDR3. One entry per CDR3 protein, called by TCRdb with MiXCR from the multiplex PCR reads. Altogether 200,000 to 250,000 distinct CDR3 sequences are present, roughly 18% being singletons, with the ten largest covering approximately 46%. Sequenced: blood. These receptors all stem from a man aged 45-65 years with Graves' hyperthyroidism.

This clonotype was observed a handful of times. V gene TRBV30 combines with J gene TRBJ2-5; 13 bases match TRBD2. This CDR3 region has 15 residues. Per the germline V gene, CDR1 is GTSNPN and CDR2 is SVGIG (reference sequence). The junction had 11 bases not matched to a gene; V was cut back by 3 bases and J by 10 bases. CDR3 bases: TGTGCCTGGAGGACCCCTGGACTAGCGGGAGAATTCCAGTACTTC. Protein: CAWRTPGLAGEFQYF.

This rearrangement joins TRBV5-1 to TRBJ1-4; the D is unclear. Germline loops: CDR1 SGHRS, CDR2 YFSETQ. The CDR3 covers 16 residues. The V and J ends lost 0 bases and 1 base respectively, with 10 bases between them. The CDR3 here is CASSLAPGVTNEKLFF. The CDR3 region has the DNA TGCGCCAGCAGCTTGGCCCCGGGTGTAACTAATGAAAAACTGTTTTTT.

Ten or more counts support this clonotype. The CDR3 region is CASSPQLAGVTYEQYF. CDR3 bases: TGTGCCAGCAGCCCCCAATTAGCGGGAGTGACCTACGAGCAGTACTTC. The chain employs TRBV27 and TRBJ2-7; 9 bases fit TRBD2. The CDR3 runs 16 residues. Germline lookup yields CDR1 MNHEY and CDR2 SMNVEV (reference sequence). Losses at the gene ends were 6 bases for V and 2 bases for J; bases not matched to a gene: 11.

This clonotype has at least ten counts. An end of the junction does not agree with germline; a read error may underlie this. The chain carries TRBV6-2 or TRBV6-3 and TRBJ2-1; no reliable D call. There are 11 residues in the CDR3. Germline assignment: CDR1 MNHEY and CDR2 SVGEGT. The CDR3: CATLRYTEQFF. In nucleotides, the CDR3 is TGTGCCACCCTCCGTTACACTGAGCAGTTCTTC.

In its sample, this clonotype was seen many times. J is TRBJ2-1 and V is TRBV3-1, with D unresolved. V was cut by 6 bases and J by 7 bases, with 7 bases left in between. The germline gives CDR1 LGHDT, CDR2 YNNKEL (reference sequence). CDR3 length: 11 residues. The CDR3 loop reads CASSLRNEQFF. In nucleotides, the CDR3 is TGTGCCAGCAGTCTACGGAATGAGCAGTTCTTC.

This clonotype was observed at least ten times. J is TRBJ2-3 and V is TRBV28, with a possible D match to TRBD2 (6 bases). V lost 3 bases and J lost 2, with 15 bases in between. This CDR3 is 16 amino acids long. The germline V gene has CDR1 MDHEN and CDR2 SYDVKM. The CDR3 DNA sequence: TGTGCCAGCAGTTTGGAGGGGCTCCAATCCACAGATACGCAGTATTTT. Translating it yields CASSLEGLQSTDTQYF.

This clonotype was recorded at least ten times. J is TRBJ1-5 and V is TRBV29-1; a weak D match, TRBD1 (6 bases). The CDR3 extends over 14 amino acids. CDR1 SQVTM and CDR2 ANQGSEA come from the germline V gene. Trimming removed 6 bases at V and 5 bases at J, with 17 bases between. The CDR3 loop is CSVSEGGVDQPQHF. The DNA for the CDR3 is TGCAGCGTATCGGAGGGGGGAGTGGATCAGCCCCAGCATTTT.

This clonotype was observed a handful of times. The chain links TRBV5-1 to TRBJ2-7; 11 nucleotides align to TRBD2. Germline V lookup: CDR1 SGHRS, CDR2 YFSETQ. The CDR3 consists of 15 residues. V trimming: 3 bases; J trimming: 3 bases; junction bases outside the gene matches: 5. This chain's CDR3 is CASSSGTSGFYEQYF. DNA for the CDR3: TGCGCCAGCAGCTCCGGGACTAGCGGTTTCTACGAGCAGTACTTC.

This clonotype was observed many times. This sequence joins TRBV18 and TRBJ2-1, with 9 bases that match TRBD2. V shed 1 base, J shed 3 bases, and the junction held 1 base outside the gene matches. This CDR3 has 15 amino acids. Germline V gene lookup returns CDR1 KGHSH and CDR2 LQKENI. In DNA form, the CDR3 reads TGTGCCAGCTCACCACTAGCGGGGGACTACAATGAGCAGTTCTTC. Protein: CASSPLAGDYNEQFF.

This clonotype was recorded many times. This chain connects TRBV12-3 or TRBV12-4 to TRBJ2-3; 10 bases are shared with TRBD2. The V gene end was trimmed by 6 bases and the J gene end by 6 bases; junction bases not matched to a gene: 9. The CDR3 is made up of 15 amino acids. The CDR3 reads CASRPGLAARDTQYF. The CDR3 coding sequence is TGTGCCAGCAGGCCTGGACTAGCGGCTAGGGATACGCAGTATTTT.

Ten or more counts support this clonotype. The CDR3 loop is CASSLLSGMDNQPQHF. The CDR3 DNA is TGTGCCAGCAGTTTATTATCAGGGATGGACAATCAGCCCCAGCATTTT. The V gene is TRBV28, the J gene TRBJ1-5, with a weak D call TRBD1 (5 bases). This CDR3 comprises 16 residues. Looked up from germline, CDR1 is MDHEN and CDR2 is SYDVKM. V was cut by 1 base and J by 3 bases, with 13 bases left in between.

The J gene is TRBJ2-5, the V gene TRBV5-1; TRBD1 matches at 10 bases. The CDR3 contains 17 residues. Germline V gene data show CDR1 as SGHRS and CDR2 as YFSETQ. Losses at the gene ends were 3 bases for V and 6 bases for J; bases not matched to a gene: 14. CDR3 protein: CASSSAIRQGAGQTQYF. Here the CDR3 DNA reads TGCGCCAGCAGCTCCGCTATCCGACAGGGGGCAGGCCAGACCCAGTACTTC.

V usage is TRBV12-3 or TRBV12-4 and J usage is TRBJ1-5; 9 bases map to TRBD1. This CDR3 is built from 15 residues. The J segment lost 1 base and the V segment lost 3 bases, leaving 1 base of the junction unmatched. The CDR3 DNA follows: TGTGCCAGCAGTTTCGGACAGGGGAGCAATCAGCCCCAGCATTTT. Translating gives CASSFGQGSNQPQHF.

The CDR3, as DNA: TGTGCCTGGAGTGAAGGGGCAGGGTCCAATCAGCCCCAGCATTTT. This translates into CAWSEGAGSNQPQHF. The chain combines TRBV30 with TRBJ1-5; tentatively, D is TRBD1 (5 bases). Per germline, CDR1 GTSNPN and CDR2 SVGIG (reference sequence). V was clipped by 1 base and J by 3 bases, with 13 bases between them. The CDR3 spans 15 residues.

This clonotype was seen ten or more times. This sequence joins TRBV27 and TRBJ2-7; 10 nucleotides agree with TRBD2. Germline values: CDR1 MNHEY, CDR2 SMNVEV (reference sequence). The length of the CDR3 is 19 residues. Trimming took 2 bases from V and 0 from J; bases not matched to a gene: 13. The CDR3 sequence: CASSLPECLLAGSSYEQYF. The DNA of the CDR3 is TGTGCCAGCAGTTTACCCGAATGCCTACTAGCGGGGAGCTCCTACGAGCAGTACTTC.

This clonotype was picked up many times. This rearrangement joins TRBV5-1 to TRBJ2-3; 9 nucleotides match TRBD2. CDR3 size: 17 residues. J was trimmed by 1 base and V by 4 bases; bases with no gene match: 10. Germline CDR1 and CDR2: SGHRS and YFSETQ. In DNA, the CDR3 is TGCGCCAGCAGCCGACAAAGATCTAGCGGGGGCACAGATACGCAGTATTTT. Its protein is CASSRQRSSGGTDTQYF.

This clonotype came up many times. The genes are TRBV20-1 and TRBJ2-5, with D hard to call. The germline V gene has CDR1 DFQATT and CDR2 SNEGSKA (reference sequence). The CDR3 contains 11 residues. The V end lost 6 bases, the J end lost 4 bases, and 9 bases lay between the germline ends. This CDR3 is CSAPTRETQYF. CDR3 in DNA: TGCAGTGCCCCGACAAGAGAGACCCAGTACTTC.

This clonotype was seen many times. The chain uses TRBV3-1 and TRBJ2-7, with 7 bases identical to TRBD1. V dropped 6 bases and J dropped 7; count of bases not matched to a gene: 12. The CDR3 loop spans 14 amino acids. Germline assignment: CDR1 LGHDT and CDR2 YNNKEL (reference sequence). Here the CDR3 reads CASSSPGQTVEQYF. DNA of the CDR3: TGTGCCAGCAGTTCTCCGGGACAGACTGTGGAGCAGTACTTC.

Ten or more counts support this clonotype. CDR3 bases: TGTGCCAGCAGCACGTACGGAGGGTCCTACGAGCAGTACTTC. Translating it yields CASSTYGGSYEQYF. The chain has TRBV14 and TRBJ2-7; D is perhaps TRBD2 (6 bases). CDR1 is SGHDN, CDR2 FVKESK, per germline. The CDR3 runs 14 residues. V was cut by 5 bases and J by 1 base, with 12 bases left in between.

The chain is built from TRBV12-5 and TRBJ1-2; D uncertain. Germline CDR1 reads LGHNT; CDR2 reads FRNRAP. This CDR3 comprises 12 residues. V shed 6 bases and J shed 1 base, with 6 bases lying between them. The DNA of the CDR3 is TGTGCTAGTGGGGCCAGTAACTATGGCTACACCTTC. Encoded protein: CASGASNYGYTF.